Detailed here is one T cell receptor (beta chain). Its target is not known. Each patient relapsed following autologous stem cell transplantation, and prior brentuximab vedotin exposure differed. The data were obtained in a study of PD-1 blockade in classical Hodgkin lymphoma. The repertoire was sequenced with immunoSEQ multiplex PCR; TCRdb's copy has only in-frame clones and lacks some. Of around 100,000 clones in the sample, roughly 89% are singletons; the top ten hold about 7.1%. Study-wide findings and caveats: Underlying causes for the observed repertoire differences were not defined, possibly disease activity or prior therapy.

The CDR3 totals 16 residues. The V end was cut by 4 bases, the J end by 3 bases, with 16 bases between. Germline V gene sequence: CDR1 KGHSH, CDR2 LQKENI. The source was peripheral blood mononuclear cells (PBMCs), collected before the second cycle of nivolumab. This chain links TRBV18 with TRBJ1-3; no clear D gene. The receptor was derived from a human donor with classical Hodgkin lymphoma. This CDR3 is CASSQNDGFLGNTIYF. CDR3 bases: TGTGCCAGCTCACAAAATGACGGATTTCTTGGAAACACCATATATTTT.